This is a list of T cell receptor beta chains from one sample in a study of T cell responses to AZD1222 COVID-19 vaccine. Measured with immunoSEQ multiplex PCR; TCRdb has only the in-frame clones, and not every one. The table has approximately 130,000 clones, about 94% seen once. The input for sequencing was peripheral blood, taken on day 0 of AZD1222 vaccination. These receptor sequences come from an adult in good health. CDR3s include the opening cysteine and the closing phenylalanine or tryptophan. D genes are given only for firm matches. Some rows have no size entry. The others give once, few or many, or a class for an expanded clone.

D gene	J gene	V gene	clone size	CDR3 DNA	CDR3 protein
.	TRBJ1-5	TRBV10-1	.	TGCGCCAGCAGTGTGGGGCCCAATCAGCCCCAGCATTTT	CASSVGPNQPQHF
.	TRBJ1-4	TRBV5-1	.	TGCGCCAGCAGACCGGCGGACAGTCCCGAACGGGAAAAACTGTTTTTT	CASRPADSPEREKLFF
TRBD1	TRBJ1-2	TRBV30	.	TGTGCCTCCCCTCCCGACAGGGCCGGTGATGGCTACACCTTC	CASPPDRAGDGYTF
.	TRBJ2-3	TRBV5-1	.	TGCGCCAGCAGTACCTCAGATACGCAGTATTTT	CASSTSDTQYF
.	TRBJ1-4	TRBV4-1	.	TGCGCCAGCAGCCAAGAGGGGCTCCCTGAAAAACTGTTTTTT	CASSQEGLPEKLFF
.	TRBJ2-1	TRBV7-6	.	TGTGCCAGCAGCTCGGGACAAGCTTCCTACAATGAGCAGTTCTTC	CASSSGQASYNEQFF
.	TRBJ1-4	TRBV6-6	.	TGTGCCAGCAGTCCCGGGACTATTAATGAAAAACTGTTTTTT	CASSPGTINEKLFF
TRBD1	TRBJ1-1	TRBV5-5	.	TGTGCCAGCAGCGCCCCAGGGGGCACTGAAGCTTTCTTT	CASSAPGGTEAFF
.	TRBJ2-5	TRBV19	.	TGTGCCAGTAGTATAAACTGGGGTTCAGAGACCCAGTACTTC	CASSINWGSETQYF
TRBD1	TRBJ2-7	TRBV7-9	.	TGTGCCAGCAGCTCCACGACAGGGCAGGGGTACGAGCAGTACTTC	CASSSTTGQGYEQYF
TRBD1	TRBJ1-4	TRBV2	.	TGTGCCAGCAGTGGACAGGGGCGTTCGAATGAAAAACTGTTTTTT	CASSGQGRSNEKLFF
.	TRBJ2-7	TRBV19	.	TGTGCCAGTAGTAACAGACCCTACGAGCAGTACTTC	CASSNRPYEQYF
TRBD1	TRBJ2-5	TRBV3-1/TRBV3-2	.	TGTGCCAGCAGCATCCTTAGGGGGCCGGTTAATGGGGAGACCCAGTACTTC	CASSILRGPVNGETQYF
.	TRBJ1-5	TRBV6-5	.	TGTGCCAGCAGTTACCGAGGGAGAGATCAGCCCCAGCATTTT	CASSYRGRDQPQHF
.	TRBJ1-3	TRBV9	.	TGTGCCAGCAGCCCCCTCCCCTCTGGAAACACCATATATTTT	CASSPLPSGNTIYF
TRBD1	TRBJ1-5	TRBV6-5	once	TGTGCCAGCTGGGACAGGGGCTTCAATCAGCCCCAGCATTTT	CASWDRGFNQPQHF